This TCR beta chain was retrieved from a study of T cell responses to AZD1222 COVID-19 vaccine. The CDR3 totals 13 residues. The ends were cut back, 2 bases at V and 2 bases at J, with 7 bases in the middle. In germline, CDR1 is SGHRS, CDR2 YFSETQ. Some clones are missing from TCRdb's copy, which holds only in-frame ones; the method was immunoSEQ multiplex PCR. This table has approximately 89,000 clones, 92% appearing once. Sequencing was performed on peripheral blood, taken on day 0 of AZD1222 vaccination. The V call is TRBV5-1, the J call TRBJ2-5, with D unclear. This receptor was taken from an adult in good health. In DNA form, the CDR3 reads TGCGCCAGCAGCTTCACCCTTCAAGAGACCCAGTACTTC. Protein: CASSFTLQETQYF.